These 30 T cell receptor beta chains were all obtained from the same sample, sequenced in a study of cytomegalovirus exposure and HLA in healthy donors. Researchers ran the PCR with 60 Vbeta and 13 Jbeta primers. Measured with immunoSEQ multiplex PCR; TCRdb has only the in-frame clones, and not every one. The sample holds roughly 170,000 clones, under 85% seen once. The sample taken for sequencing was PBMCs. The receptors shown here come from a man between 18 and 29 years old in good health and CMV-seronegative.

V usage is TRBV5-1 and J usage is TRBJ2-7; no clear D gene. The CDR3 has 12 residues. Germline CDR1 reads SGHRS; CDR2 reads YFSETQ. Trimming took off 7 bases at V and 7 bases at J, with 15 bases between the two ends. The CDR3 DNA reads as TGCGCCAGCGGTCTGGCGGCGCGGGAGCAGTACTTC. Amino acids: CASGLAAREQYF.

V and J are TRBV13 and TRBJ2-5, with TRBD1 as a possible D gene (5 bases). TRBJ2-7 explains the end of the DNA better; the J call may be wrong. CDR3 size: 16 residues. Germline-derived CDR1 and CDR2 are PRHDT and FYEKMQ (reference sequence). The CDR3 nucleotides are TGTGCCAGCAGCTCGGGTTTTTGGACAACGCCCTACGAGCAGTACTTC. This encodes CASSSGFWTTPYEQYF.

The genes are TRBV29-1 and TRBJ2-7, with a possible D match to TRBD1 (6 bases). Germline V lookup: CDR1 SQVTM, CDR2 ANQGSEA. This CDR3 contains 13 residues. V dropped 7 bases and J dropped 0 bases, with 13 bases sitting between them. CDR3 residues: CSARQADSYEQYF. The CDR3 bases are TGCAGCGCTCGACAGGCGGACTCCTACGAGCAGTACTTC.

V usage is TRBV11-2 and J usage is TRBJ2-1; weak D call: TRBD1 (6 bases). V was shortened by 5 bases and J by 1 base, with 18 bases between the two germline ends. The CDR3 length is 17 residues. The germline V gene has CDR1 SGHAT and CDR2 FQNNGV. CDR3 sequence reads: CASSGGPLGQSYNEQFF. CDR3 in DNA: TGTGCCAGCAGCGGGGGACCCCTTGGACAGTCCTACAATGAGCAGTTCTTC.

The chain carries TRBV5-6 and TRBJ1-5, with D possibly matching TRBD1 (5 bases). Germline lookup yields CDR1 SGHDT and CDR2 YYEEEE. This CDR3 comprises 13 residues. Trimming stripped 0 bases from V and 7 bases from J, with 8 bases between. This chain's CDR3 is CASSLARAQPQHF. For the CDR3, the DNA is TGTGCCAGCAGCTTGGCCAGGGCGCAGCCCCAGCATTTT.

The J gene is TRBJ2-7, the V gene TRBV28; 7 nucleotides match TRBD2. The CDR3 has 15 amino acids. Per the germline V gene, CDR1 is MDHEN and CDR2 is SYDVKM. V shed 1 base, J shed 0 bases, and the junction held 3 bases outside the gene matches. The CDR3 DNA sequence: TGTGCCAGCAGTTTATCTGGCGGGAGCTCCTACGAGCAGTACTTC. Protein: CASSLSGGSSYEQYF.

The chain recombines TRBV29-1 with TRBJ1-1; perhaps TRBD1 as D (5 bases). This CDR3 is built from 12 residues. The V gene lost 4 bases and the J gene lost 3 bases, with 9 bases spanning the gap. Germline V gives CDR1 SQVTM, CDR2 ANQGSEA. In DNA form, the CDR3 reads TGCAGCGTTGGACAGCGAGACACTGAAGCTTTCTTT. This encodes CSVGQRDTEAFF.

This clone was seen just once. The V gene is TRBV29-1, the J gene TRBJ2-2, with TRBD2 matching 8 bases. The CDR3 covers 15 residues. With V trimmed by 2 bases and J by 5 bases, 7 bases remained unmatched. Per the germline V gene, CDR1 is SQVTM and CDR2 is ANQGSEA. The CDR3 loop is CSVETSGVYTGELFF. The DNA of the CDR3 is TGCAGCGTTGAAACTAGCGGAGTCTATACCGGGGAGCTGTTTTTT.

This chain uses TRBV5-1 with TRBJ2-1; no definite D call. Germline CDR1 is SGHRS and CDR2 is YFSETQ. Trimming removed 2 bases from V and 6 bases from J, with 15 bases in between. The CDR3 has 15 residues. CDR3 in amino acids: CASSLISPPGNEQFF. The CDR3 nucleotides are TGCGCCAGCAGCTTAATATCACCCCCGGGCAATGAGCAGTTCTTC.

The V gene is TRBV27, the J gene TRBJ2-3, with 10 bases aligning to TRBD1. V shed 5 bases and J 3 bases; nucleotides not matched to a gene: 11. Germline CDR1 MNHEY, CDR2 SMNVEV (reference sequence). This CDR3 contains 17 residues. CDR3 amino acids: CASSPLRTGGRTDTQYF. The CDR3, as DNA: TGTGCCAGCAGTCCCCTCCGGACAGGGGGGAGGACAGATACGCAGTATTTT.

This clone was detected only once. The chain recombines TRBV4-2 with TRBJ2-7, with 8 bases identical to TRBD1. Germline loops: CDR1 LGHNA, CDR2 YNFKEQ. CDR3 length equals 14 residues. V shed 1 base, J shed 6 bases, and the junction held 5 bases outside the gene matches. CDR3 in amino acids: CASSQGQGSCEQYF. CDR3 bases: TGTGCCAGCAGCCAAGGACAGGGGAGCTGCGAGCAGTACTTC.

This clone showed up just a few times. The chain recombines TRBV6-5 with TRBJ2-5; 11 nucleotides agree with TRBD2. V was clipped by 6 bases and J by 3 bases; unmatched bases: 6. Germline lookup yields CDR1 MNHEY and CDR2 SVGAGI. The CDR3 runs to 15 residues. The CDR3 region has the DNA TGTGCCAGCAGCCAAGGGACTAGCGGAAAAGAGACCCAGTACTTC. It specifies CASSQGTSGKETQYF.

A note on this clone: Additional DNA sequences in this sample encode the identical CDR3. The chain is built from TRBV19 and TRBJ2-7; 10 bases are shared with TRBD1. Losses at the gene ends were 5 bases for V and 2 bases for J; bases not matched to a gene: 3. The CDR3 is 14 amino acids. The germline gives CDR1 LNHDA, CDR2 SQIVND (reference sequence). For the CDR3, the DNA is TGTGCCAGTAGTTCTGGGACAGGGGCCTACGAGCAGTACTTC. Residues: CASSSGTGAYEQYF. Together with reference TRBV19 and TRBJ2-7, the CDR3 gives the full variable domain: DGGITQSPKYLFRKEGQNVTLSCEQNLNHDAMYWYRQDPGQGLRLIYYSQIVNDFQKGDIAEGYSVSREKKESFPLTVTSAQKNPTAFYLCASSSGTGAYEQYFGPGTRLTVT.

V gene TRBV7-9 combines with J gene TRBJ1-2; no definite D call. V was cut by 5 bases and J by 8 bases, with 12 bases left in between. Germline CDR1 reads SEHNR; CDR2 reads FQNEAQ (reference sequence). This CDR3 is built from 12 residues. The CDR3 here is CASSLGSGGYTF. CDR3 in DNA: TGTGCCAGCAGCCTTGGTAGCGGGGGCTACACCTTC.

V usage is TRBV27 and J usage is TRBJ2-7; 9 bases fit TRBD1. The V segment lost 6 bases and the J segment 4 bases; nucleotides outside the gene matches: 10. Germline V gives CDR1 MNHEY, CDR2 SMNVEV (reference sequence). This CDR3 is 15 amino acids long. DNA for the CDR3: TGTGCCAGCAGCCGACAGGGGGAGGTTAATTACGAGCAGTACTTC. Encoded protein: CASSRQGEVNYEQYF.

The chain joins TRBV6-5 to TRBJ2-5; unclear D gene. The CDR3 is 12 residues long. V dropped 4 bases and J dropped 4 bases, with 7 bases sitting between them. The germline V gene encodes CDR1 MNHEY and CDR2 SVGAGI. This CDR3 is CASSFPLETQYF. For the CDR3, the DNA is TGTGCCAGCAGTTTCCCCTTAGAGACCCAGTACTTC.

This clone was recorded a few times. The J gene is TRBJ1-3, the V gene TRBV28, with 9 bases lining up with TRBD1. CDR1 MDHEN and CDR2 SYDVKM come from the germline V gene. The trim removed 5 bases at V and 4 bases at J, leaving 6 bases unmatched. The CDR3 spans 15 residues. The DNA of the CDR3 is TGTGCCAGCAGTCCCCCGGGACAGGGAGGAAACACCATATATTTT. Amino acids: CASSPPGQGGNTIYF.

The chain employs TRBV10-2 and TRBJ1-1; D is unresolved. CDR3 length: 15 residues. V was clipped by 8 bases and J by 2 bases, with 18 bases between them. Germline CDR1 is WSHSY and CDR2 is SAAADI. The CDR3: CASRYTAETNTEAFF. DNA for the CDR3: TGCGCCAGCCGCTACACCGCGGAAACCAACACTGAAGCTTTCTTT.

This clone was found a few times. This chain uses TRBV7-3 with TRBJ2-7, with D possibly TRBD2 on 6 matching bases. This CDR3 comprises 13 residues. The V and J ends lost 0 bases and 7 bases respectively, with 10 bases between them. From germline, CDR1 is SGHTA and CDR2 FQGTGA. The CDR3 reads CASSLTTGGEQYF. The CDR3 region has the DNA TGTGCCAGCAGCTTAACTACCGGGGGAGAGCAGTACTTC.

V is TRBV5-4 and J is TRBJ2-3; D remains ambiguous. This CDR3 is built from 13 residues. Trimming removed 2 bases from V and 3 bases from J, with 7 bases in between. The germline V gene encodes CDR1 SGHNT and CDR2 YYREEE (reference sequence). As DNA, the CDR3 is TGTGCCAGCAGCTTTGCGGCTACAGATACGCAGTATTTT. It is translated as CASSFAATDTQYF.

V gene TRBV18 combines with J gene TRBJ2-1; D perhaps matches TRBD2 (5 bases). The CDR3 covers 17 residues. Germline V gene lookup returns CDR1 KGHSH and CDR2 LQKENI. Trimming removed 4 bases from V and 5 bases from J, with 21 bases in between. The CDR3 sequence is CASSRNAGGPNDNEQFF. The CDR3 DNA follows: TGTGCCAGCTCACGCAACGCGGGCGGGCCCAACGACAATGAGCAGTTCTTC. The full variable domain, in which reference TRBV18 and TRBJ2-1 provide the parts outside the CDR3, is NAGVMQNPRHLVRRRGQEARLRCSPMKGHSHVYWYRQLPEEGLKFMVYLQKENIIDESGMPKERFSAEFPKEGPSILRIQQVVRGDSAAYFCASSRNAGGPNDNEQFFGPGTRLTVL.

J is TRBJ1-1 and V is TRBV19; no firm D call. The CDR3 spans 13 residues. Germline CDR1 reads LNHDA; CDR2 reads SQIVND (reference sequence). With 5 bases removed from V and 1 base from J, the gap between germline ends came to 8 bases. Here the CDR3 DNA reads TGTGCCAGTAGTTTCCCAGGGAACACTGAAGCTTTCTTT. Protein: CASSFPGNTEAFF.

This clone was seen just once. The DNA of the CDR3 is TGTGCCATCAGTGATAGGGGACTAGCGGGAGTAGCCAATGAGCAGTTCTTC. Encoded protein: CAISDRGLAGVANEQFF. The chain has TRBV10-3 and TRBJ2-1, with 14 bases aligning to TRBD2. V gave up 3 bases and J gave up 6 bases; unmatched junction bases: 7. CDR3 length: 17 amino acids. Germline loops: CDR1 ENHRY, CDR2 SYGVKD.

The chain couples TRBV4-2 to TRBJ2-3, with unresolved D. In germline, CDR1 is LGHNA, CDR2 YNFKEQ. The CDR3 contains 16 residues. The V end lost 1 base, the J end lost 0 bases, and 11 bases lay between the germline ends. CDR3 sequence: CASSQGPGPSTDTQYF. The CDR3 coding sequence is TGTGCCAGCAGCCAAGGCCCAGGTCCAAGCACAGATACGCAGTATTTT.

This chain joins TRBV5-1 and TRBJ2-3, with TRBD2 as a possible D gene (6 bases). Germline V gene data show CDR1 as SGHRS and CDR2 as YFSETQ. V lost 1 base and J 1 base, leaving 10 bases between the germline ends. The CDR3 covers 15 residues. The CDR3 protein is CASSLSAGRTDTQYF. CDR3 nucleotide sequence: TGCGCCAGCAGCTTGTCCGCGGGACGCACAGATACGCAGTATTTT.

The chain employs TRBV7-3 and TRBJ2-3; no clear D. Trimming took off 0 bases at V and 2 bases at J, with 9 bases between the two ends. The germline V gene has CDR1 SGHTA and CDR2 FQGTGA. The CDR3 contains 15 residues. CDR3: CASSLTAVLTDTQYF. For the CDR3, the DNA is TGTGCCAGCAGCTTAACGGCTGTCCTCACAGATACGCAGTATTTT. Full variable domain (outside the CDR3, taken from reference TRBV7-3 and TRBJ2-3): GAGVSQTPSNKVTEKGKYVELRCDPISGHTALYWYRQSLGQGPEFLIYFQGTGAADDSGLPNDRFFAVRPEGSVSTLKIQRTERGDSAVYLCASSLTAVLTDTQYFGPGTRLTVL.

This sequence joins TRBV29-1 and TRBJ1-1, with unresolved D. Between the trimmed V and J ends, which lost 8 bases and 2 bases, there was a span of 15 bases. CDR1 is SQVTM, CDR2 ANQGSEA, per germline. The CDR3 has 13 residues. The DNA for the CDR3 is TGCAGCCTTGCCGTCGGGGTAAACACTGAAGCTTTCTTT. Residues: CSLAVGVNTEAFF.

V usage is TRBV19 and J usage is TRBJ1-1; 9 positions match TRBD1. The CDR3 is made up of 14 amino acids. V lost 5 bases, J lost 1 base, and 2 bases stayed unmatched. Germline V gene lookup returns CDR1 LNHDA and CDR2 SQIVND (reference sequence). The DNA of the CDR3 is TGTGCCAGTAGTGTGGGACAGGGGAACACTGAAGCTTTCTTT. It yields the protein CASSVGQGNTEAFF. The variable domain in full, with the rest retrieved from reference TRBV19 and TRBJ1-1, is DGGITQSPKYLFRKEGQNVTLSCEQNLNHDAMYWYRQDPGQGLRLIYYSQIVNDFQKGDIAEGYSVSREKKESFPLTVTSAQKNPTAFYLCASSVGQGNTEAFFGQGTRLTVV.

The chain recombines TRBV19 with TRBJ1-3; TRBD1 matches 9 bases. Trimming at V came to 9 bases and at J to 2 bases, leaving 8 bases not matched to a gene. The CDR3 consists of 15 residues. Per the germline V gene, CDR1 is LNHDA and CDR2 is SQIVND (reference sequence). CDR3 residues: CASQGQGLAGNTIYF. CDR3 nucleotide sequence: TGTGCCAGCCAAGGACAGGGGCTCGCTGGAAACACCATATATTTT. The full variable domain, rest sourced from reference TRBV19 and TRBJ1-3, is DGGITQSPKYLFRKEGQNVTLSCEQNLNHDAMYWYRQDPGQGLRLIYYSQIVNDFQKGDIAEGYSVSREKKESFPLTVTSAQKNPTAFYLCASQGQGLAGNTIYFGEGSWLTVV.

The V call is TRBV12-5, the J call TRBJ2-5, with D maybe TRBD2 (6 bases). The assigned J gene may be wrong: the sequence end matches TRBJ2-7 better. Germline CDR1 reads LGHNT; CDR2 reads FRNRAP. The CDR3 covers 14 residues. The DNA of the CDR3 is TGTGCTAGTGCCCACCCCGGGGGTCGGGGCGAGCAGTACTTC. Protein sequence: CASAHPGGRGEQYF.